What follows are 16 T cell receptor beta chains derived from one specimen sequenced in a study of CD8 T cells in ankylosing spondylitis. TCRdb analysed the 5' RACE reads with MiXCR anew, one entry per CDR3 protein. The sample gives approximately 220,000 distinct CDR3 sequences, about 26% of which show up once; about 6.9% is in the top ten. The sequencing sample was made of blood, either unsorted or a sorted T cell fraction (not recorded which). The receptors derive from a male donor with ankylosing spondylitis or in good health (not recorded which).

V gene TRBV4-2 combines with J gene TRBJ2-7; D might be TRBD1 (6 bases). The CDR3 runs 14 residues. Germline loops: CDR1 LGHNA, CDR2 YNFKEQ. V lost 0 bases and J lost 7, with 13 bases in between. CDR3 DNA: TGTGCCAGCAGCCAAGATACAGGGTTTAGGGAGCAGTACTTC. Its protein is CASSQDTGFREQYF.

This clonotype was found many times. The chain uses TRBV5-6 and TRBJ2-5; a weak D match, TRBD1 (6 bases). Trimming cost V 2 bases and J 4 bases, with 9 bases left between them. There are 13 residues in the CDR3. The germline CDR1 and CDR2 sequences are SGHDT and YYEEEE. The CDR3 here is CASSLSGAETQYF. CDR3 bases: TGTGCCAGCAGCTTATCAGGGGCAGAGACCCAGTACTTC. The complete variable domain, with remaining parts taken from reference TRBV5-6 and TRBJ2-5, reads DAGVTQSPTHLIKTRGQQVTLRCSPKSGHDTVSWYQQALGQGPQFIFQYYEEEERQRGNFPDRFSGHQFPNYSSELNVNALLLGDSALYLCASSLSGAETQYFGPGTRLLVL.

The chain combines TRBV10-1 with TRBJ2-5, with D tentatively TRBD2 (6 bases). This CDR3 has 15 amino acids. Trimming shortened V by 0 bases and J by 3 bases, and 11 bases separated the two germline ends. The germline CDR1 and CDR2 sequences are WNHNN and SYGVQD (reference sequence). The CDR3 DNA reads TGCGCCAGCAGTGAGTCCGGGAGAGGGGAAGAGACCCAGTACTTC. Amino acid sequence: CASSESGRGEETQYF.

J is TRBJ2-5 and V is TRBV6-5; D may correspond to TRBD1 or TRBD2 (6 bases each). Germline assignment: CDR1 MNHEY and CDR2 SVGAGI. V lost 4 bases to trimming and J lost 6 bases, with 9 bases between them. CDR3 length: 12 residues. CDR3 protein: CASSSGAQTQYF. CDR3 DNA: TGTGCCAGCAGTTCGGGGGCCCAGACCCAGTACTTC.

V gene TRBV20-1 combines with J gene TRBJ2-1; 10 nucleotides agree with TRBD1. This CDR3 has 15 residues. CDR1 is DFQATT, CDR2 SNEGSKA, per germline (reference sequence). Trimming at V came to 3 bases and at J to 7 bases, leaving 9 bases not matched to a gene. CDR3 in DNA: TGCAGTGCTAGGAAACCGGGACAGGGGATAAATGAGCAGTTCTTC. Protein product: CSARKPGQGINEQFF.

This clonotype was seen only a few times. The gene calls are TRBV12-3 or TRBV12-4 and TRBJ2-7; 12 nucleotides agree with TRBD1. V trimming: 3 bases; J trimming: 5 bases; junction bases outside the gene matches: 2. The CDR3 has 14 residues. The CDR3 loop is CASSFGTGGDEQYF. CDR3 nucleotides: TGTGCCAGCAGTTTCGGGACAGGGGGCGACGAGCAGTACTTC.

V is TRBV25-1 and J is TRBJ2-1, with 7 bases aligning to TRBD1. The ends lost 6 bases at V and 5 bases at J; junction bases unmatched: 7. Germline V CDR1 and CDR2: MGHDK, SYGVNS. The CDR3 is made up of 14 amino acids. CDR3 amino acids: CASSARDRHNEQFF. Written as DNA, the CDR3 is TGTGCCAGCAGCGCCCGGGACAGACACAATGAGCAGTTCTTC. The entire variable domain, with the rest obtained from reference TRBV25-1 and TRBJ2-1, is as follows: EADIYQTPRYLVIGTGKKITLECSQTMGHDKMYWYQQDPGMELHLIHYSYGVNSTEKGDLSSESTVSRIRTEHFPLTLESARPSHTSQYLCASSARDRHNEQFFGPGTRLTVL.

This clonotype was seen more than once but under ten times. CDR3 in amino acids: CSAGLAGEQYF. DNA of the CDR3: TGCAGTGCTGGGCTAGCGGGCGAGCAGTACTTC. This chain joins TRBV20-1 and TRBJ2-7, with TRBD2 matching over 8 bases. CDR3 length: 11 amino acids. The J segment lost 6 bases and the V segment lost 5 bases, leaving 3 bases of the junction unmatched. Germline values: CDR1 DFQATT, CDR2 SNEGSKA (reference sequence).

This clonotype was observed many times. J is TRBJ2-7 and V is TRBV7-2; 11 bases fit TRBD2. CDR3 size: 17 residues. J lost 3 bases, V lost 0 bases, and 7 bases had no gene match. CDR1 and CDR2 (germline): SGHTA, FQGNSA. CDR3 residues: CASSLAGTSGGIYEQYF. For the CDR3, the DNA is TGTGCCAGCAGCTTAGCCGGGACTAGCGGAGGTATCTACGAGCAGTACTTC.

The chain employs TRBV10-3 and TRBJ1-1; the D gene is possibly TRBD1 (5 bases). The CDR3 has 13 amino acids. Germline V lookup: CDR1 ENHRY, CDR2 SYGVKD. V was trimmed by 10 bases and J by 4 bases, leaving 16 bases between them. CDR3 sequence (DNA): TGTGCCACGACAGCTCCTCCGGGCACTGAAGCTTTCTTT. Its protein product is CATTAPPGTEAFF.

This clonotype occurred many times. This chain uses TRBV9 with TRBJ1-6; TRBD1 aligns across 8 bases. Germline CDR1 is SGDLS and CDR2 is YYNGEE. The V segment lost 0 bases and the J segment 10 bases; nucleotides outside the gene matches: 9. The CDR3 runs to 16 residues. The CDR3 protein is CASSVGSTGGESPLHF. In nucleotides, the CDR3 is TGTGCCAGCAGCGTAGGGAGCACAGGGGGAGAGTCACCCCTCCACTTT.

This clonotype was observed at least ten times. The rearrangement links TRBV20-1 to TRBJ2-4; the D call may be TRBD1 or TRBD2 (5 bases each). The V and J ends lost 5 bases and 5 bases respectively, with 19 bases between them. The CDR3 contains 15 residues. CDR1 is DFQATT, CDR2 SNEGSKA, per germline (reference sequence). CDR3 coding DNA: TGCAGTGCTGGGACGTACAAGGGACGGCAAAACATTCAGTACTTC. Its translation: CSAGTYKGRQNIQYF.

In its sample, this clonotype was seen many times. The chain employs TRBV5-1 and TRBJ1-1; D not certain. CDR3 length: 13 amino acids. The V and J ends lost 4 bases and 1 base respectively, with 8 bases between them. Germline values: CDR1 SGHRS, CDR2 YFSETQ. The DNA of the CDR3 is TGCGCCAGCAGCCCTCACGGGAACACTGAAGCTTTCTTT. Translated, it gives CASSPHGNTEAFF.

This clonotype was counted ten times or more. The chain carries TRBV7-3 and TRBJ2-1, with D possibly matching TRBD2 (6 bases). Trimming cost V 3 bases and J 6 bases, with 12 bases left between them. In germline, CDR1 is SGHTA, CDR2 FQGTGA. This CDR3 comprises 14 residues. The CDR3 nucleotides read TGTGCCAGCAGCTTGAACCGGGACTCCAATGAGCAGTTCTTC. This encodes CASSLNRDSNEQFF.

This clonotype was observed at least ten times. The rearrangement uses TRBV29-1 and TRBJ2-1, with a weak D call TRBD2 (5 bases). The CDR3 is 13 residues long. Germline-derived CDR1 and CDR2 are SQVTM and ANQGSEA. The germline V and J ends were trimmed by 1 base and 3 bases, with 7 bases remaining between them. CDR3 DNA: TGCAGCGTTGAAGGCGAGGGCTACAATGAGCAGTTCTTC. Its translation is CSVEGEGYNEQFF.

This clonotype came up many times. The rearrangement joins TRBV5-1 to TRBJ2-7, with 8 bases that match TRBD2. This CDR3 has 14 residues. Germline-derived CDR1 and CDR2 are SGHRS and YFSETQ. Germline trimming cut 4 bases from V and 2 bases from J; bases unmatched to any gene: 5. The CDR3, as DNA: TGCGCCAGCAGCATTAGCGGGATCACCTACGAGCAGTACTTC. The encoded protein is CASSISGITYEQYF.